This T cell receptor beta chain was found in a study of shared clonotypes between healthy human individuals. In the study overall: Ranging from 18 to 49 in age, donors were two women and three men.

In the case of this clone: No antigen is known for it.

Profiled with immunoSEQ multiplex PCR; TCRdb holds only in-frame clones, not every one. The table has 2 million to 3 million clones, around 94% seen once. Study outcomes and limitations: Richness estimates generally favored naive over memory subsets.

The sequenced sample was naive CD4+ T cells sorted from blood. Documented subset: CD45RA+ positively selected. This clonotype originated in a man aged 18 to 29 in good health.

CDR3 sequence: CASSYGTAAFF. As DNA, the CDR3 is TGTGCCAGCAGTTACGGAACGGCGGCTTTCTTT. The rearrangement links TRBV6-5 to TRBJ1-1; D remains ambiguous. The V gene lost 2 bases and the J gene lost 11 bases, with 9 bases spanning the gap. The CDR3 is made up of 11 amino acids. CDR1 and CDR2 (germline): MNHEY, SVGAGI.